This T cell receptor beta chain was identified in a study of siplizumab effects on memory and regulatory T cells (dated by TCRdb to the late 2010s). Background for the entire study: The study looked at the effect of siplizumab, an anti-CD2 antibody, on alloreactive T-cell subsets in allogeneic mixed lymphocyte reactions made from human PBMCs.

The investigation overall reported the following: The cumulative frequency of alloreactive sequences that could be traced back to unstimulated CD4+ memory T cells was significantly reduced by siplizumab. In reactions with siplizumab, an average of 68.8% of mappable alloreactive CD4+ clones were Treg-derived, compared with around 28% in control reactions. For roughly 75-95% of proliferating CD4+ or CD8+ clones, no naive or memory phenotype could be assigned. Unstimulated naive T cells appeared to be more diverse than memory T cells, and naive cells seemed to make a substantial contribution to the alloresponse. Sequences below about 10^-5 frequency were poorly captured, so only a minor fraction of alloreactive clones could be mapped to unstimulated subsets. The suppressive function of proliferating Tregs from siplizumab cultures was not functionally confirmed.

On this clone itself: Its antigen remains undetermined. One base away there is no much larger clone; base qualities are not given.

Sorted unstimulated T cells and proliferating T cells recovered from mixed lymphocyte reactions were subjected to TCRbeta CDR3 sequencing. Fresh whole blood from approximately 10 HLA-typed healthy donors was used to isolate PBMCs. To map where alloreactive clones came from, unstimulated CD4+ regulatory T cells were FACS-sorted. Receptor libraries were prepared by the immunoSEQ multiplex PCR assay. Each sample had some 96,000 TCR templates assayed by the deep sequencing platform. Genomic DNA extracted from sorted T cells was used for TCRbeta CDR3 sequencing. The source study handled its data this way. Clonal analysis of TCRbeta CDR3 data was done in the R programming language. Comparing unstimulated samples against CFSE-low samples taken after the reaction was how alloreactive CD4+ and CD8+ clones were defined. Regulatory or non-regulatory origin was assigned to alloreactive CD4+ clones by matching of sequences to sorted unstimulated Treg and non-Treg repertoires. TCRdb retrieved this table from immuneACCESS and kept in-frame rearrangements only. Not all clones are present; in checked studies, unresolved V genes account for under half, and no reason is known for the remainder. From that table come the V and J calls and clone size; the DNA was used to work out D and trimming. The sample profile shows some 100,000 clones; 92% of them were found once. 0.65% to 0.9% of the sample is taken by the ten largest.

Sequencing was carried out using Tregs sorted from blood. The sequence derives from a human donor in good health.

This receptor has the CDR3 CASSYRRGWDTEAFF. The DNA sequence follows: TGTGCCAGCAGTTACAGAAGGGGATGGGACACTGAAGCTTTCTTT. The sequence is built from TRBV6-5 and TRBJ1-1; TRBD1 is possibly the D segment (5 matching bases). The CDR3 holds 15 amino acids from the cysteine to the phenylalanine. CDR3 DNA only is kept here, 45 bases in frame from base 1. V is cut by 2 bases and J by 3 bases, and the space between the germline ends is 13 bases. The germline V gene gives CDR1 as MNHEY and CDR2 as SVGAGI.